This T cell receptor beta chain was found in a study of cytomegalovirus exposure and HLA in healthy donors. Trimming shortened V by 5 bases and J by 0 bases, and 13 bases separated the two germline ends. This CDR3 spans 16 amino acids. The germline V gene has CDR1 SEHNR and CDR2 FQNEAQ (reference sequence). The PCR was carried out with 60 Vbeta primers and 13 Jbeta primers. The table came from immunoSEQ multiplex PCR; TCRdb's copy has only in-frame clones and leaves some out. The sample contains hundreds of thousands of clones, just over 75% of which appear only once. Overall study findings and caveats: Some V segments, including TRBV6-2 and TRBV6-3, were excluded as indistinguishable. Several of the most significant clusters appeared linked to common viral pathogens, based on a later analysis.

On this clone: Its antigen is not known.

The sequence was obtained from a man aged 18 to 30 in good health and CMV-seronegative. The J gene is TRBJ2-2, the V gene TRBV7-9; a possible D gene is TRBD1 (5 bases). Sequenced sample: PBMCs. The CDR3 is CASSPADTTNTGELFF. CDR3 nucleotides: TGTGCCAGCAGCCCTGCGGACACTACGAACACCGGGGAGCTGTTTTTT. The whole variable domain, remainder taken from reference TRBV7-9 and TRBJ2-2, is DTGVSQNPRHKITKRGQNVTFRCDPISEHNRLYWYRQTLGQGPEFLTYFQNEAQLEKSRLLSDRFSAERPKGSFSTLEIQRTEQGDSAMYLCASSPADTTNTGELFFGEGSRLTVL.